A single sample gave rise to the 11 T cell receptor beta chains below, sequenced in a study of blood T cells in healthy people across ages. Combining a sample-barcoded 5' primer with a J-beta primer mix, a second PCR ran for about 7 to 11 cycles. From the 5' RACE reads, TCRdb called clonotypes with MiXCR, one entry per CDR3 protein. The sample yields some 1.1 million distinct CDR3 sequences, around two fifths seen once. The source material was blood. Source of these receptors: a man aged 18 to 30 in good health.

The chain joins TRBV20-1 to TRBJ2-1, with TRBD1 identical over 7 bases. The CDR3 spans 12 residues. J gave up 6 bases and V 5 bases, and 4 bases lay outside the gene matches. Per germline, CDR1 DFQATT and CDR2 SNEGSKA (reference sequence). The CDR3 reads CSAYRGSNEQFF. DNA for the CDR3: TGCAGTGCTTACAGGGGTTCCAATGAGCAGTTCTTC.

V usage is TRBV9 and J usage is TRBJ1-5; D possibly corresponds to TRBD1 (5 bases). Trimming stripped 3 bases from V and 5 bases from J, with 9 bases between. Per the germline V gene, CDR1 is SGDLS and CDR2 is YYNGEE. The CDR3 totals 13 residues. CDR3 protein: CASSGGGDQPQHF. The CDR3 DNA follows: TGTGCCAGCAGCGGAGGAGGGGATCAGCCCCAGCATTTT.

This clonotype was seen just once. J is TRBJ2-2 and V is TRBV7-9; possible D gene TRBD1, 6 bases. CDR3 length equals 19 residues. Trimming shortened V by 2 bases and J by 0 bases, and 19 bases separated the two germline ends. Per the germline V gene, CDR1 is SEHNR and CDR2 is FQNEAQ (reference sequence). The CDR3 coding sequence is TGTGCCAGCAGCTTAACTGAGGTCGACAGGTTCCCGAACACCGGGGAGCTGTTTTTT. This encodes CASSLTEVDRFPNTGELFF.

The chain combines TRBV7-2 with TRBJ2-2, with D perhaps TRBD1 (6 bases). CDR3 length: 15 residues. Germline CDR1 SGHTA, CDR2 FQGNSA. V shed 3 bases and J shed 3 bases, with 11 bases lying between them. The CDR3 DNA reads TGTGCCAGCAGCTTCTACTCAGGGGACACCGGGGAGCTGTTTTTT. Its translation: CASSFYSGDTGELFF.

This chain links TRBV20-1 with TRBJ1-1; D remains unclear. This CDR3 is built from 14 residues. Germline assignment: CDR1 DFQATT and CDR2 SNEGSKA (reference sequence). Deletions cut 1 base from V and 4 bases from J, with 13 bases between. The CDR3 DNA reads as TGCAGTGCTAGAGCCGCGGAAAGAGTCACTGAAGCTTTCTTT. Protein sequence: CSARAAERVTEAFF.

DNA of the CDR3: TGTGCCAGCAGTTCGGGACAGGGGGTCCCAGATACGCAGTATTTT. Translation gives CASSSGQGVPDTQYF. V gene TRBV12-3 or TRBV12-4 combines with J gene TRBJ2-3; TRBD1 aligns across 11 bases. The J segment lost 4 bases and the V segment lost 4 bases, leaving 4 bases of the junction unmatched. This CDR3 contains 15 residues.

This CDR3 is CASSFSQGARTEAFF. CDR3 coding DNA: TGTGCCAGCAGTTTTTCGCAGGGGGCGCGCACTGAAGCTTTCTTT. The chain couples TRBV27 to TRBJ1-1; 8 nucleotides match TRBD1. Germline V gene sequence: CDR1 MNHEY, CDR2 SMNVEV (reference sequence). The CDR3 has 15 residues. Trimming took 3 bases from V and 4 from J; bases not matched to a gene: 7.

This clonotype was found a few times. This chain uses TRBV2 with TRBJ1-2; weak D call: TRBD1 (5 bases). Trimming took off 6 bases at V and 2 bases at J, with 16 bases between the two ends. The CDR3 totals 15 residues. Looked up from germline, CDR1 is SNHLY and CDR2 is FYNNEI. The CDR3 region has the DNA TGTGCCAGCAGCGGGACCAGGGAAACCAACTATGGCTACACCTTC. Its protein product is CASSGTRETNYGYTF.

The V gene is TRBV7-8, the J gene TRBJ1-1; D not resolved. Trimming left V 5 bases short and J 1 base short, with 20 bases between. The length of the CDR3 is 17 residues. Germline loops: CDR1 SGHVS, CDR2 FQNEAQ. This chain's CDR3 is CASSQMIVGPPNTEAFF. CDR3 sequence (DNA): TGTGCCAGCAGCCAAATGATCGTCGGACCCCCGAACACTGAAGCTTTCTTT.

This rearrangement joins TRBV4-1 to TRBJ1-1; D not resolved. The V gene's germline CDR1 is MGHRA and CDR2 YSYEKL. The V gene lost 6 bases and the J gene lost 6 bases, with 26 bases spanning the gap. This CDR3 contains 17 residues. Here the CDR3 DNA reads TGCGCCAGCAGATACCAAGCCCAGGCAGGAGAGATCGCTGAAGCTTTCTTT. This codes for CASRYQAQAGEIAEAFF.

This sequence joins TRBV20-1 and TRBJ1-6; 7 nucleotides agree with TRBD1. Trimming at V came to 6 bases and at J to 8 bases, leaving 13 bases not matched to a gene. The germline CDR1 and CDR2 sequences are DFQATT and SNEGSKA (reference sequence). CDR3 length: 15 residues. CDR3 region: CSASRDSRGYSPLHF. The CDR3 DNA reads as TGCAGTGCAAGCCGGGACAGCCGAGGGTATTCACCCCTCCACTTT.